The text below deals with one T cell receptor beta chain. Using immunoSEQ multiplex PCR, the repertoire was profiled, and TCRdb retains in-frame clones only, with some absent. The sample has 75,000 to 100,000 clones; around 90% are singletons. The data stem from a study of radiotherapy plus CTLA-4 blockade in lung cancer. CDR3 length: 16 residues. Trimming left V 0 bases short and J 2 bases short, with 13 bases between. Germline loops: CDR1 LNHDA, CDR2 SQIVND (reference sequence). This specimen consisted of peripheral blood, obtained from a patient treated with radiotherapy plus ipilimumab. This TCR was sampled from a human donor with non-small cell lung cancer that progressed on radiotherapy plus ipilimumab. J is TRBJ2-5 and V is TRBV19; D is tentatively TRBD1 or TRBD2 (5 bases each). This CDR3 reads CASSIDMGREQETQYF. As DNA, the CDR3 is TGTGCCAGTAGTATAGATATGGGACGGGAACAAGAGACCCAGTACTTC.